The 10 T cell receptor beta chains listed next were all sequenced from one sample in a study of response to subunit inactivated influenza vaccine. TCRdb itself ran the RT-PCR reads through MiXCR, one entry per CDR3 protein. The data show around 760,000 distinct CDR3 sequences, with approximately 14% seen just once and less than 7% held by the top ten. This specimen consisted of PBMCs from blood, obtained roughly 2 weeks before vaccination. The source is a man aged 50 to 59 who received an inactivated influenza vaccine.

The sample holds a few counts of this clonotype. The rearrangement uses TRBV5-6 and TRBJ2-3; D is unresolved. The V gene's germline CDR1 is SGHDT and CDR2 YYEEEE. V lost 4 bases to trimming and J lost 2 bases, with 8 bases between them. This CDR3 is 13 amino acids long. DNA of the CDR3: TGTGCCAGCAGCCCGGTAAACACAGATACGCAGTATTTT. Protein product: CASSPVNTDTQYF. Using reference TRBV5-6 and TRBJ2-3 for the parts outside the CDR3, the full variable domain is DAGVTQSPTHLIKTRGQQVTLRCSPKSGHDTVSWYQQALGQGPQFIFQYYEEEERQRGNFPDRFSGHQFPNYSSELNVNALLLGDSALYLCASSPVNTDTQYFGPGTRLTVL.

The chain combines TRBV28 with TRBJ2-1; maybe TRBD2 (6 bases). CDR1 and CDR2 (germline): MDHEN, SYDVKM. This CDR3 spans 14 amino acids. V was cut by 3 bases and J by 5 bases, with 11 bases left in between. The CDR3 is CASSLGLANNEQFF. For the CDR3, the DNA is TGTGCCAGCAGTTTGGGGCTAGCGAACAATGAGCAGTTCTTC.

The J gene is TRBJ2-3, the V gene TRBV20-1; 12 bases align to TRBD2. The germline V gene has CDR1 DFQATT and CDR2 SNEGSKA (reference sequence). The CDR3 loop spans 15 amino acids. Unmatched junction bases numbered 3, after V lost 1 base and J lost 4 bases. As DNA, the CDR3 is TGCAGTGCTAGAGGTCGACTAGCGGGAGCAGATACGCAGTATTTT. The encoded protein is CSARGRLAGADTQYF.

The rearrangement uses TRBV6-1 and TRBJ2-7; 7 nucleotides agree with TRBD1. From germline, CDR1 is MNHNS and CDR2 SASEGT. J lost 0 bases, V lost 6 bases, and 5 bases had no gene match. This CDR3 has 14 residues. The CDR3 region has the DNA TGTGCCAGCAGGAGGGGGACAGTCTCCTACGAGCAGTACTTC. As protein: CASRRGTVSYEQYF.

Only a few counts were recorded for this clonotype. The chain employs TRBV3-1 and TRBJ1-4; 7 bases fit TRBD1. The ends lost 2 bases at V and 7 bases at J; junction bases unmatched: 7. Per germline, CDR1 LGHDT and CDR2 YNNKEL (reference sequence). The CDR3 has 15 amino acids. DNA of the CDR3: TGTGCCAGCAGCCAACAAACAGGGGTTTTTGAAAAACTGTTTTTT. Translation gives CASSQQTGVFEKLFF.

This sequence joins TRBV13 and TRBJ2-7; a possible D gene is TRBD1 (6 bases). This CDR3 is built from 19 residues. CDR1 is PRHDT, CDR2 FYEKMQ, per germline (reference sequence). The ends were cut back, 3 bases at V and 1 base at J, with 25 bases in the middle. In nucleotides, the CDR3 is TGTGCCAGCAGCTTTGAAGGGTTAGACCAGGGGTTTGAATCCTACGAGCAGTACTTC. Translation gives CASSFEGLDQGFESYEQYF.

This chain connects TRBV20-1 to TRBJ2-5; the D is unclear. Between the trimmed V and J ends, which lost 3 bases and 1 base, there was a span of 9 bases. Germline assignment: CDR1 DFQATT and CDR2 SNEGSKA (reference sequence). The CDR3 sequence is 13 residues long. In DNA form, the CDR3 reads TGCAGTGCTAGTAGTACAGCCCAAGAGACCCAGTACTTC. This gives the protein CSASSTAQETQYF.

The chain is built from TRBV12-3 or TRBV12-4 and TRBJ1-2, with no clear D. The CDR3 is 15 amino acids. The V gene lost 7 bases and the J gene lost 0 bases, with 15 bases spanning the gap. CDR3 in DNA: TGTGCCAGCACCCGCGGGCAGTACCCTAACTATGGCTACACCTTC. Its protein product is CASTRGQYPNYGYTF.

In this sample, this clonotype turned up a few times. V and J are TRBV5-1 and TRBJ2-5; the match to TRBD1 covers 7 bases. This CDR3 is 18 amino acids long. CDR1 is SGHRS and CDR2 is YFSETQ in the germline V gene. J was trimmed by 4 bases and V by 2 bases; bases with no gene match: 17. The CDR3 DNA sequence: TGCGCCAGCAGCTTAACACCTACAGGGGCCTGGCGGCGAGAGACCCAGTACTTC. It yields the protein CASSLTPTGAWRRETQYF.

The chain recombines TRBV20-1 with TRBJ2-1, with D tentatively TRBD1 (5 bases). Germline values: CDR1 DFQATT, CDR2 SNEGSKA (reference sequence). V lost 3 bases, J lost 3 bases, and 12 bases lay in between. The CDR3 is 14 residues long. CDR3 residues: CSASRGELYNEQFF. CDR3 coding DNA: TGCAGTGCTAGTAGGGGCGAACTCTACAATGAGCAGTTCTTC.